This TCR beta chain originates from a study of CD8 T cells in ankylosing spondylitis. Study conclusions and caveats: A TCR beta motif of about eight highly homologous variants appeared characteristic of ankylosing spondylitis blood.

TCRdb ran MiXCR on the 5' RACE reads and lists one entry per CDR3 protein. The profile shows about 840,000 distinct CDR3 sequences, approximately 12% of them singletons. After removal of 7 bases from V and 1 base from J, the junction contained 10 bases not matched to a gene. This CDR3 is 16 amino acids long. The table lists this clonotype with a few counts. As yet, its antigen is unknown. This clonotype was sampled from a male donor with ankylosing spondylitis. This sequence joins TRBV12-3 or TRBV12-4 and TRBJ2-3, with 8 bases that match TRBD2. Sequenced input: blood, either unsorted or a sorted T cell fraction (not recorded which). The CDR3 reads CASTAFSGDGTDTQYF. The CDR3 DNA sequence: TGTGCCAGCACCGCCTTTAGCGGGGACGGCACAGATACGCAGTATTTT.